This T cell receptor beta chain is drawn from a study of T cells in Graves' hyperthyroidism and ophthalmopathy. General observations from the study: A model built on 13 V-J features separated ophthalmopathy from stable hyperthyroidism.

Germline loops: CDR1 MNHNS, CDR2 SASEGT. The CDR3 is 15 amino acids. Germline trimming cut 2 bases from V and 6 bases from J; bases unmatched to any gene: 6. Patients with uncontrolled infections, other autoimmune diseases, pregnancy or lactation were excluded. Diagnosis relied on clinical symptoms, serum thyroxine and TRAb, thyroid ultrasound and orbital computed tomography. This clonotype appeared many times. Its target is not known. Amplification targeted TCR beta CDR3 regions from RNA transcripts. Researchers ran a first-round RT-PCR on the TCR CDR3 using the HTBI primer set. TCRdb fed the multiplex PCR reads into MiXCR, producing one record per CDR3 protein. The sample holds 250,000 to 350,000 distinct CDR3 sequences, about a sixth seen once.

The sequencing input was blood. V usage is TRBV6-1 and J usage is TRBJ1-4; 7 bases agree with TRBD1. The receptor's source is a woman in her sixties with Graves' ophthalmopathy. This CDR3 is CASSEWGGGDEKLFF. The DNA of the CDR3 is TGTGCCAGCAGTGAATGGGGAGGGGGCGATGAAAAACTGTTTTTT.